This T cell receptor beta chain comes out of a study of beta chain features in type 1 diabetes. Study-level results: Within each of all four CD4+ subsets, Type 1 diabetes patients had TCRB CDR3s that were moderately but significantly shorter. Any HLA type influence on TCRB rearrangement was left unresolved here. Comparison showed that naive, central memory and Treg TCRB repertoires appeared more similar among patients than among healthy donors.

V lost 5 bases, J lost 6 bases, and 8 bases stayed unmatched. The germline V gene encodes CDR1 SGHVS and CDR2 FQNEAQ. The CDR3 has 14 amino acids. This clone was observed a few times. The target antigen is unknown. Markers CD45RO/CCR7/CD25/CD127/CD95/CD27 served to sort CD4+ naive, central memory, regulatory and stem cell-like memory cells. Expressed TCRB transcripts were sequenced because the entire RNA isolate underwent reverse transcription. Data came from immunoSEQ multiplex PCR; TCRdb stores just in-frame clones and leaves some out. The table shows hundreds of thousands of clones, with less than 20% occurring only once.

Sequenced: naive CD4+ T cells from blood. The chain couples TRBV7-8 to TRBJ1-2; 8 nucleotides match TRBD1. This receptor was identified in a man younger than 35 in good health. CDR3 nucleotides: TGTGCCAGCAGCCCCCGGGACAGGACGAATGGCTACACCTTC. Translation: CASSPRDRTNGYTF.